This T cell receptor (beta chain) was documented in a study of T cell clones after liver transplantation. Across the whole study: Tolerant meant at least one year fully off immunosuppression without liver enzymes above twice normal. Findings and caveats of the study: Circulating graft-donor-reactive CD4 TCRbeta sequences fell significantly post-transplant in most of the 8 subjects. Donor-reactive sequences fell more than third party-reactive ones, suggesting partial deletion.

Some clones are missing from TCRdb's copy, which holds only in-frame ones; the method was immunoSEQ multiplex PCR. The profile shows about 76,000 clones, over 80% of them singletons. As regards this clone: The antigen is not known.

The CDR3 has 12 residues. CDR1 is MNHEY, CDR2 SVGAGI, per germline. V was shortened by 9 bases and J by 6 bases, with 13 bases between the two germline ends. The clonotype was recovered from a human patient who received a liver transplant. The graft donor may have given rise to some T cells. Material: CD4+ T cells from blood, obtained at the 22-month timepoint. The chain combines TRBV6-5 with TRBJ2-3; D is uncertain. As DNA, the CDR3 is TGTGCCAGTGGAGTAATGGGGGATACGCAGTATTTT. Its protein is CASGVMGDTQYF.